Shown below are 11 T cell receptor beta chains from a single sample sequenced in a study of blood T cell repertoires in COVID-19. Clones were sequenced by immunoSEQ multiplex PCR, and TCRdb holds only the in-frame ones, with some missing. Among about 200,000 clones listed, roughly 80% were seen once. Sequenced sample: PBMCs or T cells enriched from blood (not recorded which). The source is a man in his forties or fifties who had recovered from COVID-19.

The rearrangement joins TRBV9 to TRBJ2-5, with a possible D match to TRBD2 (6 bases). This CDR3 is 15 amino acids long. V lost 2 bases and J lost 0, with 11 bases in between. Per germline, CDR1 SGDLS and CDR2 YYNGEE. CDR3 nucleotide sequence: TGTGCCAGCAGCGTTTCCCGGGGGAACCAAGAGACCCAGTACTTC. Its translation is CASSVSRGNQETQYF. Variable domain in full (rest from reference TRBV9 and TRBJ2-5): DSGVTQTPKHLITATGQRVTLRCSPRSGDLSVYWYQQSLDQGLQFLIQYYNGEERAKGNILERFSAQQFPDLHSELNLSSLELGDSALYFCASSVSRGNQETQYFGPGTRLLVL.

V usage is TRBV5-6 and J usage is TRBJ2-7; 11 bases fit TRBD1. J gave up 2 bases and V 1 base, and 11 bases lay outside the gene matches. CDR3 length: 18 residues. Per germline, CDR1 SGHDT and CDR2 YYEEEE. The CDR3 DNA reads as TGTGCCAGCAGCTTGAGGGTCCATCGGACAGGGGGCCCCTACGAGCAGTACGTC. Protein sequence: CASSLRVHRTGGPYEQYV.

The CDR3 spells CASSYQGPEAFF. CDR3 nucleotide sequence: TGTGCCAGCAGTTACCAGGGGCCTGAAGCTTTCTTT. The J gene is TRBJ1-1, the V gene TRBV6-2 or TRBV6-3, with TRBD1 as a possible D gene (6 bases). The CDR3 covers 12 residues. CDR1 is MNHEY and CDR2 is SVGEGT in the germline V gene. The ends were cut back, 2 bases at V and 6 bases at J, with 7 bases in the middle.

The V gene is TRBV30, the J gene TRBJ2-3, with 8 bases fitting TRBD1. Looked up from germline, CDR1 is GTSNPN and CDR2 is SVGIG (reference sequence). Trimming cost V 2 bases and J 2 bases; bases outside gene matches: 3. CDR3 length: 14 amino acids. The CDR3 sequence is CAWSFRGPTDTQYF. The DNA for the CDR3 is TGTGCCTGGAGTTTCAGGGGGCCCACAGATACGCAGTATTTT.

The J gene is TRBJ1-2, the V gene TRBV6-5; TRBD1 matches 7 bases. J lost 5 bases, V lost 2 bases, and 5 bases had no gene match. Germline CDR1 reads MNHEY; CDR2 reads SVGAGI. The CDR3 is made up of 14 amino acids. The CDR3 bases are TGTGCCAGCAGTTACGCGACAGGGCTATATGGCTACACCTTC. Amino acids: CASSYATGLYGYTF.

The gene calls are TRBV7-8 and TRBJ1-4; 8 positions match TRBD1. V shed 4 bases, J shed 6 bases, and the junction held 4 bases outside the gene matches. Looked up from germline, CDR1 is SGHVS and CDR2 is FQNEAQ. CDR3 length: 14 amino acids. The chain's CDR3 is CASSSPGGYEKLFF. The CDR3 nucleotides read TGTGCCAGCAGCTCACCAGGGGGCTATGAAAAACTGTTTTTT.

This clone was observed once. This chain links TRBV6-5 with TRBJ2-7; a weak D match, TRBD1 (6 bases). CDR3 length: 14 residues. V lost 0 bases and J lost 3, with 9 bases in between. Germline V gives CDR1 MNHEY, CDR2 SVGAGI. Here the CDR3 DNA reads TGTGCCAGCAGTTACTCAGGCAGGGGCTACGAGCAGTACTTC. Protein sequence: CASSYSGRGYEQYF.

This clone was counted only a few times. V gene TRBV9 combines with J gene TRBJ2-1, with 9 bases that match TRBD2. The germline V gene encodes CDR1 SGDLS and CDR2 YYNGEE. The CDR3 covers 15 residues. Trimming removed 3 bases from V and 5 bases from J; junction bases left unmatched: 6. The CDR3 bases are TGTGCCAGCAGCGCAACTAGCGGGCTCGACAATGAGCAGTTCTTC. Translated, it gives CASSATSGLDNEQFF.

The gene calls are TRBV28 and TRBJ1-1; D is ambiguous. Germline V gene sequence: CDR1 MDHEN, CDR2 SYDVKM. V shed 6 bases and J shed 3 bases, with 5 bases lying between them. This CDR3 is built from 11 residues. The CDR3 loop reads CASSSDTEAFF. The CDR3 nucleotides are TGTGCCAGCAGCAGCGACACTGAAGCTTTCTTT.

The chain joins TRBV5-1 to TRBJ1-2, with 8 nucleotides matching TRBD1. J lost 8 bases, V lost 4 bases, and 10 bases had no gene match. This CDR3 is 14 amino acids long. CDR1 and CDR2 from the germline V gene are SGHRS and YFSETQ. CDR3 bases: TGCGCCAGCAGCCTTACAGGGGGACCTACCGGCTACACCTTC. Residues: CASSLTGGPTGYTF.

This chain connects TRBV29-1 to TRBJ2-7; no reliable D call. V shed 3 bases and J shed 6 bases, with 12 bases lying between them. Germline V lookup: CDR1 SQVTM, CDR2 ANQGSEA. This CDR3 comprises 12 residues. The CDR3 protein is CSVDGQVGEQYF. CDR3 sequence (DNA): TGCAGCGTTGATGGGCAGGTCGGCGAGCAGTACTTC.